This entry describes one T cell receptor (gamma chain). Its recognized antigen is unknown. A far larger clone lies a single base away; this is likely a read error. Different DNA sequences within this sample yield the same CDR3. The germline V gene encodes CDR1 GITISATS and CDR2 ISYDGTV (reference sequence). The CDR3, cysteine through phenylalanine, is 15 amino acids long. Only the CDR3 DNA stays, 45 bases, in frame from base 1. The sample comes from a study of γδ T cells in repeated Plasmodium falciparum infection (dated by TCRdb to the early 2020s). Looking at the study overall: The natural-infection arm enrolled Malian children exposed to intense seasonal malaria transmission and compared the Malian children with Australian children matched for age and gender. Using both natural infection in Mali and controlled human malaria infection, the study looked at the way repeated Plasmodium falciparum infection shapes the human gammadelta T cell repertoire. Several malaria-naive U.S. adults underwent four controlled human malaria infections by bites from P. falciparum NF54-infected Anopheles stephensi mosquitoes over around 590 days. Samples were collected from controlled-infection subjects at baseline, immediately before selected infections, and 21 days after each infection. The gammadelta TCR repertoires from Mali were analysed in two ways: cross-sectionally during periods with no transmission, and longitudinally across episodes of acute febrile malaria. The research as a whole found: The Malian cohort was drawn from a small rural village made up mostly of one ethnic group, which limits generalizability. Vdelta2-negative gammadelta TCR repertoires from Malian children appeared more clonally expanded, less diverse and less shared than those of Australian children. The controlled-infection cohort was small, limiting analysis of inter-individual variability in gammadelta T cell responses. Across time and infection, the Vgamma9/Vdelta2+ TCR repertoires showed a highly stable polyclonal makeup, with many TCRgamma sequences overlapping between individuals. Repeated controlled infections appeared to drive waves of new clonotype selection in Vdelta2-negative, largely Vdelta1+, gammadelta TCR repertoires.

For bulk TCR repertoire analysis, Vgamma9/Vdelta2+ and Vdelta2-negative gammadelta T cell populations were flow-sorted out of peripheral blood mononuclear cells. The method was multiplex PCR. The sequencer listed for this sample is Illumina MiSeq. Both TCR gamma (TRG) and TCR delta (TRD) chains were sequenced from each sorted gammadelta T cell sample. The study's own analysis went as follows. The repertoire analyses used clonotype tree plots, the accumulated frequency of the top 20 clonotypes, and diversity index (DI) and D75 metrics. TCRdb processed the public reads again with the CATT caller, after which rows with matching DNA were combined. These V and J calls are TCRdb output, not the study's own analysis. The sample data list about 5,000 gamma-chain clones, and nearly 3.5% of these were observed just once. The ten largest clones capture around a third of the sample.

Called V gene: TRGV9; the J gene was not called. This clonotype was sampled from a pool of human donors (malaria-infected and uninfected, not separated). Sequencing input: gamma-delta T cells from blood. CDR3 reads: CALWKRELGKKIKVF. Read as DNA, the sequence is TGTGCCTTGTGGAAGCGTGAGTTGGGCAAAAAAATCAAGGTATTC.